This T cell receptor beta chain is drawn from a study of blood T cell repertoires in COVID-19. Here immunoSEQ multiplex PCR was the method, and the copy in TCRdb shows in-frame clones only, minus some. The data hold more than 110,000 clones, with about 79% observed a single time. The V and J ends lost 2 bases and 10 bases, in that order; junction bases with no gene match: 6. Germline lookup yields CDR1 SNHLY and CDR2 FYNNEI. The CDR3 has 14 residues. The chain has TRBV2 and TRBJ2-3; 10 bases map to TRBD2. This TCR came from a woman between 50 and 59 years old who had recovered from COVID-19. Sequences were obtained from PBMCs or T cells enriched from blood (not recorded which). The CDR3 loop reads CASSEQREGQAQYF. For the CDR3, the DNA is TGTGCCAGCAGTGAACAGCGGGAGGGCCAAGCGCAGTATTTT.